This is a list of T cell receptor beta chains from one sample in a study of T cells in Graves' hyperthyroidism and ophthalmopathy. TCRdb reprocessed the multiplex PCR reads with MiXCR, giving one entry per CDR3 protein. The table shows under 500,000 distinct CDR3 sequences, with more than 13% occurring only once. Sequenced input: blood. These receptors were obtained from a man aged 50 to 59 with Graves' ophthalmopathy. CDR3s include the opening cysteine and the closing phenylalanine or tryptophan. A D gene is named only where the DNA matches it firmly. Clone size is shown for a subset of rows, as once, few, many or a class of expanded clone.

V	J	size	D	CDR3	DNA
TRBV20-1	TRBJ2-7	many	.	CSARRGQSEQYF	TGCAGTGCTAGGCGAGGACAGAGCGAGCAGTACTTC
TRBV24-1	TRBJ2-5	.	TRBD2	CATSERGAGVETQYF	TGTGCCACCAGTGAGAGGGGAGCGGGAGTGGAGACCCAGTACTTC
TRBV20-1	TRBJ2-5	many	TRBD2	CSARGWVAGGRGETQYF	TGCAGTGCTAGGGGGTGGGTAGCGGGAGGGCGAGGAGAGACCCAGTACTTC
TRBV12-5	TRBJ2-1	few	.	CASAAGTYNEQFF	TGTGCTAGTGCGGCGGGTACCTACAATGAGCAGTTCTTC
TRBV28	TRBJ2-1	many	TRBD1	CASSSGQGVSYNEQFF	TGTGCCAGCAGTTCGGGACAGGGGGTGTCCTACAATGAGCAGTTCTTC
TRBV19	TRBJ1-2	few	.	CASSLEPGTPNYGYTF	TGTGCCAGTAGTTTGGAGCCCGGGACTCCTAACTATGGCTACACCTTC
TRBV28	TRBJ2-4	few	.	CASSLWGTAKNIQYF	TGTGCCAGCAGTTTATGGGGGACAGCCAAAAACATTCAGTACTTC
TRBV11-2	TRBJ1-2	many	.	CASSRWTAYNYGYTF	TGTGCCAGCAGCCGCTGGACAGCCTATAACTATGGCTACACCTTC
TRBV5-8	TRBJ1-1	many	.	CANPLPGLKQDTEAFF	TGTGCCAACCCTCTGCCGGGACTCAAGCAGGACACTGAAGCTTTCTTT
TRBV28	TRBJ1-2	many	TRBD1	CASSDRTGPNYGYTF	TGTGCCAGCAGTGACCGGACAGGTCCAAACTATGGCTACACCTTC
TRBV5-1	TRBJ2-5	many	.	CASSPGVDQETQYF	TGCGCCAGCAGCCCGGGAGTCGACCAAGAGACCCAGTACTTC
TRBV28	TRBJ1-3	many	TRBD1	CASSPVRDRGNTIYF	TGTGCCAGCAGTCCAGTCCGGGACAGAGGAAACACCATATATTTT
TRBV11-3	TRBJ2-7	many	TRBD2	CASSLGASGSYEQYF	TGTGCCAGCAGCTTAGGGGCTAGCGGGAGCTACGAGCAGTACTTC
TRBV30	TRBJ2-3	.	.	CARSVSGASKRWTDTQYF	TGTGCCCGGAGTGTATCGGGGGCTAGCAAAAGGTGGACAGATACGCAGTATTTT
TRBV2	TRBJ1-1	many	.	CANGDVNTEAFF	TGTGCCAACGGGGACGTAAACACTGAAGCTTTCTTT
TRBV9	TRBJ2-5	.	.	CASNTGRSQETQYF	TGTGCCAGCAACACGGGACGCTCCCAAGAGACCCAGTACTTC
TRBV28	TRBJ2-1	many	.	CASIRTDNNEQFF	TGTGCCAGCATCCGGACGGACAACAATGAGCAGTTCTTC
TRBV5-4	TRBJ2-2	.	.	CASSHPLGRRNTGELFF	TGTGCCAGCAGCCATCCGTTGGGACGGAGGAACACCGGGGAGCTGTTTTTT
TRBV5-1	TRBJ2-3	many	TRBD2	CASSSAGVGGTDTQYF	TGCGCCAGCAGCTCGGCGGGAGTAGGTGGCACAGATACGCAGTATTTT
TRBV29-1	TRBJ2-7	.	.	CSVEDVYEQYF	TGCAGCGTTGAAGATGTGTACGAGCAGTACTTC
TRBV13	TRBJ2-7	many	TRBD2	CASRFGLAGGSEQYF	TGTGCCAGCAGATTCGGACTAGCGGGAGGGAGCGAGCAGTACTTC
TRBV12-3/TRBV12-4	TRBJ1-3	.	TRBD1	CASRQTGTGYGNTIYF	TGTGCCAGCAGACAGACCGGGACAGGGTATGGAAACACCATATATTTT
TRBV14	TRBJ2-7	few	.	CASSQVLGTEQYF	TGTGCCAGCAGCCAAGTGCTGGGTACCGAGCAGTACTTC
TRBV7-9	TRBJ2-1	many	.	CASKLAGANEQFF	TGTGCCAGCAAACTAGCTGGGGCTAATGAGCAGTTCTTC
TRBV18	TRBJ2-7	.	TRBD1	CASSGTGTEHEQYF	TGTGCCAGCTCAGGTACCGGGACAGAGCACGAGCAGTACTTC
TRBV20-1	TRBJ2-7	many	TRBD1	CSARSDRGPYEQYF	TGCAGTGCTAGGTCAGACAGGGGGCCTTACGAGCAGTACTTC
TRBV20-1	TRBJ2-1	few	.	CSARGFAVSYNEQFF	TGCAGTGCTAGAGGCTTTGCAGTGTCCTACAATGAGCAGTTCTTC
TRBV7-9	TRBJ2-5	many	.	CASSHTPPQQETQYF	TGTGCCAGCAGCCACACACCCCCCCAGCAAGAGACCCAGTACTTC
TRBV5-6	TRBJ1-6	few	.	CASSLVQDNSPLHF	TGTGCCAGCAGCTTGGTCCAGGATAATTCACCCCTCCACTTT